These 11 T cell receptor beta chains were sequenced from one sample in a study of tumor-infiltrating lymphocytes in localized non-small cell lung cancer. The assay was immunoSEQ multiplex PCR, and TCRdb's table has in-frame clones only and misses some. Of more than 9,000 clones in the sample, 55% to 80% were seen once. The specimen sequenced was lung tumor tissue. These receptors all stem from a human donor with non-small cell lung cancer.

Relative to its sample, this clone is medium-sized. The V and J genes are TRBV6-4 and TRBJ2-7; D gene ambiguous. Germline V gene sequence: CDR1 MRHNA, CDR2 SNTAGT. This CDR3 is 14 amino acids long. Trimming took 3 bases from V and 6 from J, leaving 15 bases between them. CDR3 nucleotides: TGTGCCAGCAGTGAATCCCCCGGACCGGGCGAGCAGTACTTC. This translates into CASSESPGPGEQYF.

The rearrangement uses TRBV5-4 and TRBJ1-6, with D possibly being TRBD1 (6 bases). The CDR3 covers 16 residues. V was clipped by 4 bases and J by 10 bases, with 21 bases between them. Looked up from germline, CDR1 is SGHNT and CDR2 is YYREEE (reference sequence). The CDR3 DNA reads TGTGCCAGCAGCGGAGGGGGGAGCGTACGTGGATCACCCCTCCACTTT. Protein sequence: CASSGGGSVRGSPLHF.

The chain has TRBV7-2 and TRBJ1-6; maybe TRBD1 (6 bases). V shed 5 bases and J shed 7 bases, with 15 bases lying between them. The CDR3 runs to 15 residues. From germline, CDR1 is SGHTA and CDR2 FQGNSA. CDR3 in DNA: TGTGCCAGCAGCACCAGGACAGTTCGCAATTCACCCCTCCACTTT. Translating it yields CASSTRTVRNSPLHF.

This clone came up a few times. The chain uses TRBV18 and TRBJ1-1; 8 positions match TRBD1. This CDR3 is 15 amino acids long. Unmatched junction bases numbered 5, after V lost 2 bases and J lost 3 bases. Germline-derived CDR1 and CDR2 are KGHSH and LQKENI. This CDR3 is CASSPGQGLHTEAFF. CDR3 coding DNA: TGTGCCAGCTCACCAGGACAGGGACTACACACTGAAGCTTTCTTT.

This clone is large in the sample. The rearrangement joins TRBV5-1 to TRBJ1-1; D unclear. Germline CDR1 reads SGHRS; CDR2 reads YFSETQ. The V end lost 4 bases, the J end lost 7 bases, and 17 bases lay between the germline ends. The CDR3 loop spans 14 amino acids. The CDR3 is CASSQTVTSSEAFF. CDR3 bases: TGCGCCAGCAGCCAAACAGTTACTTCAAGTGAAGCTTTCTTT.

The rearrangement uses TRBV6-6 and TRBJ1-2; no reliable D call. CDR3 length: 14 amino acids. The V and J ends lost 6 bases and 1 base respectively, with 12 bases between them. Looked up from germline, CDR1 is MNHNY and CDR2 is SVGAGI (reference sequence). The CDR3 bases are TGTGCCAGCAGGACTTACGGGGTTAACTATGGCTACACCTTC. This codes for CASRTYGVNYGYTF.

The chain carries TRBV7-8 and TRBJ1-1; TRBD1 matches at 7 bases. V lost 1 base, J lost 4 bases, and 6 bases stayed unmatched. This CDR3 is 15 amino acids long. Germline V lookup: CDR1 SGHVS, CDR2 FQNEAQ. The CDR3 DNA is TGTGCCAGCAGCTTAGGAGGGGGCGCGTTCACTGAAGCTTTCTTT. Translation gives CASSLGGGAFTEAFF.

This clone has just a few counts. V gene TRBV7-2 combines with J gene TRBJ2-3, with 12 nucleotides matching TRBD2. With V trimmed by 6 bases and J by 6 bases, 4 bases remained unmatched. Germline V lookup: CDR1 SGHTA, CDR2 FQGNSA. The CDR3 has 14 amino acids. CDR3 sequence (DNA): TGTGCCAGCAGACTAGCGGGGGGCCCGGATACGCAGTATTTT. Translated: CASRLAGGPDTQYF.

The rearrangement uses TRBV29-1 and TRBJ1-2; 11 positions match TRBD1. Germline V gene lookup returns CDR1 SQVTM and CDR2 ANQGSEA. Losses at the gene ends were 6 bases for V and 3 bases for J; bases not matched to a gene: 3. This CDR3 comprises 13 residues. This chain's CDR3 is CSVGTGGYYGYTF. The CDR3 bases are TGCAGCGTGGGGACAGGGGGGTACTATGGCTACACCTTC.

In this sample, this clone is medium-sized. The chain joins TRBV11-2 to TRBJ2-7; TRBD1 might be the D (6 bases). V lost 2 bases and J 7 bases, leaving 9 bases between the germline ends. Germline assignment: CDR1 SGHAT and CDR2 FQNNGV. This CDR3 has 12 amino acids. DNA for the CDR3: TGTGCCAGCAGCTTAAACAGGGCGGAGCAGTACTTC. Residues: CASSLNRAEQYF.

This clone is medium-sized. The V and J genes are TRBV5-4 and TRBJ1-1; D unresolved. V dropped 1 base and J dropped 4 bases, with 11 bases sitting between them. This CDR3 is 14 amino acids long. Germline assignment: CDR1 SGHNT and CDR2 YYREEE (reference sequence). CDR3 sequence reads: CASSLRSIGTEAFF. CDR3 bases: TGTGCCAGCAGCTTGCGGAGTATCGGCACTGAAGCTTTCTTT.